Listed here are 7 T cell receptor beta chains from one sample, sequenced in a study of OX40 agonist ivuxolimab in advanced cancers. Data came from immunoSEQ multiplex PCR; TCRdb stores just in-frame clones and leaves some out. The sample has tens of thousands of clones; 75% to 95% are singletons. Sequencing was performed on CD4+ or CD8+ T cells sorted from blood, taken in a trial of the OX40 agonist ivuxolimab. These receptors came from an adult with an advanced solid tumor such as melanoma, head and neck, liver or kidney cancer.

Points on this clone: One junction end does not reproduce the germline sequence, and a read error may be involved. The chain uses TRBV7-7 and TRBJ2-3; the D is unclear. The CDR3 is made up of 12 amino acids. The germline V gene has CDR1 SSHAT and CDR2 FNYEAQ (reference sequence). The CDR3 protein is CASSPGGDTQYF. The DNA for the CDR3 is TGTGCTAGCAGCCCCGGTGGAGATACGCAGTATTTT.

The chain has TRBV30 and TRBJ1-1; TRBD1 is a possible D gene (6 bases). Germline V lookup: CDR1 GTSNPN, CDR2 SVGIG (reference sequence). V lost 0 bases and J lost 8, with 16 bases in between. This CDR3 is 14 amino acids long. The CDR3 region has the DNA TGTGCCTGGAGTGTATCCTTTCGCGGGGGCGAAGCTTTCTTT. Protein product: CAWSVSFRGGEAFF.

V and J are TRBV13 and TRBJ1-2, with 8 nucleotides matching TRBD1. The CDR3 contains 13 residues. Per germline, CDR1 PRHDT and CDR2 FYEKMQ (reference sequence). The ends lost 5 bases at V and 6 bases at J; junction bases unmatched: 5. The CDR3 nucleotides read TGTGCCAGCAGCGGACAGGGAATACATGGCTACACCTTC. Residues: CASSGQGIHGYTF.

The chain uses TRBV19 and TRBJ2-5, with 9 bases identical to TRBD2. This CDR3 has 13 amino acids. Germline V gene data show CDR1 as LNHDA and CDR2 as SQIVND (reference sequence). V was pared by 6 bases and J by 5 bases, with 4 bases of the junction left unmatched. The CDR3 spells CASRLAGDETQYF. The CDR3, as DNA: TGTGCCAGTAGGTTAGCGGGAGATGAGACCCAGTACTTC.

The chain's CDR3 is CASSSLAGGPEETQYF. As DNA, the CDR3 is TGTGCCAGCAGCTCACTAGCGGGAGGGCCGGAAGAGACCCAGTACTTC. This chain uses TRBV11-2 with TRBJ2-5; 13 nucleotides line up with TRBD2. From germline, CDR1 is SGHAT and CDR2 FQNNGV. This CDR3 is built from 16 residues. V lost 4 bases and J lost 3; bases outside the gene matches: 5.

The rearrangement uses TRBV4-1 and TRBJ1-1, with a possible D match to TRBD1 (5 bases). This CDR3 spans 18 amino acids. V lost 0 bases and J 5 bases, leaving 22 bases between the germline ends. Germline CDR1 MGHRA, CDR2 YSYEKL. The CDR3: CASSQDRGILGQGTEAFF. CDR3 nucleotide sequence: TGCGCCAGCAGCCAAGATCGGGGAATTTTGGGGCAGGGAACTGAAGCTTTCTTT.

V usage is TRBV7-2 and J usage is TRBJ2-7; D is unclear. Germline lookup yields CDR1 SGHTA and CDR2 FQGNSA. CDR3 length: 14 amino acids. The V gene lost 5 bases and the J gene lost 7 bases, with 18 bases spanning the gap. The CDR3 is CASSRALAMGEQYF. CDR3 in DNA: TGTGCCAGCAGCCGGGCACTGGCGATGGGGGAGCAGTACTTC.